The present T cell receptor beta chain was sequenced within a study of blood T cells in healthy people across ages. Across the study: Template switching caught about one barcoded beta molecule for each two T cells.

As for this clonotype: The antigen is not known.

Overall study results and limits: It was not known whether donors were CMV positive (a possible confounder of expanded clonotype changes).

A J-beta primer mix and a sample-barcoded 5' primer were used in a second PCR of about 7 to 12 cycles. TCRdb ran MiXCR on the 5' RACE reads and lists one entry per CDR3 protein. This sample yields about 1 million distinct CDR3 sequences, of which 40% to 50% are seen a single time; over 15% belongs to the top ten. This CDR3 is 16 amino acids long. Germline CDR1 and CDR2: SGHAT and FQNNGV. The TCR originated in a woman aged 55-70 years in good health. Sequencing was carried out using blood. This chain links TRBV11-2 with TRBJ2-5; 11 nucleotides agree with TRBD1. The end of the DNA is better explained by TRBJ2-7, so the J call may be wrong. CDR3 sequence reads: CASSSPSGTGGNEQYF. Written as DNA, the CDR3 is TGTGCCAGCAGCTCCCCCTCCGGGACAGGGGGGAACGAGCAGTACTTC.